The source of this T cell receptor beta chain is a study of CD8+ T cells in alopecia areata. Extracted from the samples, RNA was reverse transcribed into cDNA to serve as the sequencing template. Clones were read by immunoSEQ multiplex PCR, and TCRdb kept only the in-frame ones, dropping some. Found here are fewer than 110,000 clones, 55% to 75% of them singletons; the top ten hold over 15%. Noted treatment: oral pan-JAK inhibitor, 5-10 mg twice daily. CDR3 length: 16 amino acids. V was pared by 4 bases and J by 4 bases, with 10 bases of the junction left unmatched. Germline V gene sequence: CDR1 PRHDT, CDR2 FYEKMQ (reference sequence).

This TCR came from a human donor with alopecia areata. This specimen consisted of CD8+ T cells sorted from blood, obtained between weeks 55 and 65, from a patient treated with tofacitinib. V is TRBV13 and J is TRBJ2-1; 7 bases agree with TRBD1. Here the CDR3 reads CASSSGRTQGYNEQFF. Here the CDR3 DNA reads TGTGCCAGCAGCTCAGGCCGAACACAGGGGTACAATGAGCAGTTCTTC. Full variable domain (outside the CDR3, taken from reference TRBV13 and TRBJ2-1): AAGVIQSPRHLIKEKRETATLKCYPIPRHDTVYWYQQGPGQDPQFLISFYEKMQSDKGSIPDRFSAQQFSDYHSELNMSSLELGDSALYFCASSSGRTQGYNEQFFGPGTRLTVL.